These 15 T cell receptor beta chains came from one sample sequenced in a study of T cell repertoires in cytomegalovirus infection. The antigens of these receptors remain unknown. Via MiXCR, TCRdb re-called the reads, giving one row per CDR3 protein. The table includes around 900,000 distinct CDR3 sequences, around 30% detected once. Sample: cultured CD8+ T cells from PBMCs, taken from culture after CMV antigen stimulation. All receptors derive from a human donor in good health (CMV status not recorded). Some clones in this sample may be carry-over from other donors' samples.

This clonotype was recorded many times. The V and J genes are TRBV7-8 and TRBJ2-7; the D call may be TRBD1 or TRBD2 (5 bases each). Between the trimmed V and J ends, which lost 6 bases and 3 bases, there was a span of 12 bases. The CDR3 extends over 13 amino acids. From germline, CDR1 is SGHVS and CDR2 FQNEAQ. CDR3 amino acids: CASRSDGGYEQYV. In DNA, the CDR3 is TGTGCCAGCAGATCAGATGGGGGCTACGAGCAGTACGTC.

This clonotype was counted ten times or more. J is TRBJ2-1 and V is TRBV7-2; D is ambiguous. CDR1 is SGHTA and CDR2 is FQGNSA in the germline V gene. Deletions cut 3 bases from V and 2 bases from J, with 2 bases between. This CDR3 has 12 amino acids. The CDR3 bases are TGTGCCAGCAGCTTTCCCTACAATGAGCAGTTCTTC. It codes for CASSFPYNEQFF.

V is TRBV7-9 and J is TRBJ2-1; no firm D call. This CDR3 has 16 residues. V dropped 4 bases and J dropped 5 bases, with 18 bases sitting between them. The germline gives CDR1 SEHNR, CDR2 FQNEAQ (reference sequence). CDR3 sequence: CASSSVTDFGDNEQFF. CDR3 DNA: TGTGCCAGCAGCTCCGTTACAGACTTCGGAGACAATGAGCAGTTCTTC.

This clonotype has at least ten counts. This chain uses TRBV7-8 with TRBJ2-7; 8 bases are a match to TRBD2. V was clipped by 2 bases and J by 0 bases; unmatched bases: 9. Germline V CDR1 and CDR2: SGHVS, FQNEAQ. This CDR3 region has 17 residues. In DNA, the CDR3 is TGTGCCAGCAGCTTATTTCGGGGGGGCCTAAGCTCCTACGAGCAGTACTTC. Amino acids: CASSLFRGGLSSYEQYF.

The count of this clonotype is one. The chain joins TRBV7-2 to TRBJ1-6; D unclear. The CDR3 runs to 14 residues. Germline CDR1 and CDR2: SGHTA and FQGNSA. Trimming left V 5 bases short and J 2 bases short, with 7 bases between. CDR3 sequence: CTSSLTTYNSPLHF. CDR3 DNA: TGTACCAGCAGCCTTACTACCTATAATTCACCCCTCCACTTT.

This clonotype was recorded many times. V usage is TRBV7-8 and J usage is TRBJ1-2; possible D gene TRBD1, 5 bases. Trimming pared 5 bases from V and 3 bases from J, leaving 19 bases between. CDR3 length: 16 residues. Germline V lookup: CDR1 SGHVS, CDR2 FQNEAQ. CDR3 amino acids: CASSLGATARDYGYTF. CDR3 DNA sequence: TGTGCCAGCAGCCTAGGGGCCACGGCGAGGGACTATGGCTACACCTTC.

The J gene is TRBJ2-7, the V gene TRBV27; 12 positions agree with TRBD1. V shed 6 bases, J shed 4 bases, and the junction held 13 bases outside the gene matches. The CDR3 spans 17 residues. Germline CDR1 and CDR2: MNHEY and SMNVEV (reference sequence). CDR3 DNA sequence: TGTGCCAGCAGCAACCCCGCGGGGGGACAGGGGGCTTACGAGCAGTACTTC. This sequence encodes CASSNPAGGQGAYEQYF.

The chain combines TRBV19 with TRBJ1-1, with D hard to call. CDR3 size: 16 residues. The V gene's germline CDR1 is LNHDA and CDR2 SQIVND (reference sequence). The V and J ends lost 3 bases and 1 base respectively, with 15 bases between them. CDR3 DNA sequence: TGTGCCAGTAGTATTTTTGGGGTTCAGTCGAACACTGAAGCTTTCTTT. Its translation is CASSIFGVQSNTEAFF.

In this sample, this clonotype turned up a few times. Its ends do not fully match the called genes, so a read error is possible. The chain joins TRBV19 to TRBJ2-1; D call uncertain. The germline V gene has CDR1 LNHDA and CDR2 SQIVND (reference sequence). This CDR3 contains 13 residues. This chain's CDR3 is CASNIAGWNEQFF. For the CDR3, the DNA is TGTGCCAGTAATATAGCAGGATGGAATGAGCAGTTCTTC.

This clonotype appeared a few times. This chain links TRBV6-1 with TRBJ2-7, with TRBD1 as a possible D gene (5 bases). CDR3 size: 13 residues. V was shortened by 1 base and J by 3 bases, with 7 bases between the two germline ends. Germline V lookup: CDR1 MNHNS, CDR2 SASEGT. CDR3 sequence: CASSEVTGYEQYV. DNA of the CDR3: TGTGCCAGCAGTGAAGTAACAGGCTACGAGCAGTACGTC.

Only a few counts were recorded for this clonotype. This chain joins TRBV12-3 or TRBV12-4 and TRBJ2-7, with D maybe TRBD1 (5 bases). The CDR3 runs to 17 residues. Trimming pared 4 bases from V and 7 bases from J, leaving 26 bases between. The CDR3 nucleotides read TGTGCCAGCAGTTCCCCCAGGGAAGGCAAGGTCCCCGCTGAGCAGTACTTC. It is translated as CASSSPREGKVPAEQYF.

The V gene is TRBV2, the J gene TRBJ1-1; no clear D gene. The CDR3 consists of 11 residues. Per the germline V gene, CDR1 is SNHLY and CDR2 is FYNNEI. CDR3 residues: CATQKNTEAFF. In DNA form, the CDR3 reads TGTGCTACACAGAAGAACACTGAAGCTTTCTTT.

There are many counts of this clonotype. The rearrangement uses TRBV7-9 and TRBJ2-3, with D maybe TRBD1 (6 bases). Between the trimmed V and J ends, which lost 6 bases and 2 bases, there was a span of 15 bases. The V gene's germline CDR1 is SEHNR and CDR2 FQNEAQ (reference sequence). The CDR3 consists of 15 residues. The CDR3 here is CASRAPGQPTDTQYF. CDR3 nucleotide sequence: TGTGCCAGCAGGGCCCCGGGACAACCCACAGATACGCAGTATTTT.

The chain couples TRBV5-4 to TRBJ1-1, with 7 bases that match TRBD1. V gave up 6 bases and J gave up 12 bases; unmatched junction bases: 17. The CDR3 is made up of 14 amino acids. Germline lookup yields CDR1 SGHNT and CDR2 YYREEE (reference sequence). CDR3 residues: CASIEDRTGDGPFF. CDR3 DNA: TGTGCCAGCATCGAGGACAGGACCGGTGACGGTCCTTTCTTT.

The chain uses TRBV27 and TRBJ1-5; D is undetermined. CDR3 length: 13 amino acids. Germline V lookup: CDR1 MNHEY, CDR2 SMNVEV (reference sequence). V was cut by 3 bases and J by 3 bases, with 6 bases left in between. The CDR3: CASSFQINQPQHF. The CDR3, as DNA: TGTGCCAGCAGTTTTCAGATCAATCAGCCCCAGCATTTT.